This T cell receptor (beta chain) was documented in a study of molecular identifiers for immune sequencing clone quantification. Naive CD8 libraries came from approximately 20,000 to 980,000 sorted cells with 10%, 30% or 50% RNA. General observations from the study: Same-barcode identical TCR molecules could make highly expanded clones look smaller than they are. Single-cell amounts of spiked Jurkat TCR RNA were reportedly detectable among fewer than 1.3 million naive cells.

This CDR3 comprises 14 residues. The germline gives CDR1 SEHNR, CDR2 FQNEAQ (reference sequence). V was clipped by 5 bases and J by 9 bases, with 14 bases between them. Methods described previously, with TCR primers listed, were used for bulk TCR libraries. TCRdb re-analysed the PCR reads in MiXCR, keeping a single row per CDR3 protein. The sample contains roughly 630,000 distinct CDR3 sequences, about 25% of which appear only once. Note on this clonotype: The antigen remains unidentified.

The TCR originated in a human donor in good health. Some libraries in this study had Jurkat cell RNA spiked in. The V call is TRBV7-9, the J call TRBJ1-6; D not certain. Sequenced sample: naive CD8+ T cells from blood, with Jurkat cell RNA spiked in. Subset of the sample: FACS-sorted CD8+CD4-CCR7+CD45RA+ naive T cells. The CDR3, as DNA: TGTGCCAGCAGCGCGGGTGGAGGGAGTTCACCCCTCCACTTT. Amino acids: CASSAGGGSSPLHF. The whole variable domain, filled in from reference TRBV7-9 and TRBJ1-6, reads DTGVSQNPRHKITKRGQNVTFRCDPISEHNRLYWYRQTLGQGPEFLTYFQNEAQLEKSRLLSDRFSAERPKGSFSTLEIQRTEQGDSAMYLCASSAGGGSSPLHFGNGTRLTVT.